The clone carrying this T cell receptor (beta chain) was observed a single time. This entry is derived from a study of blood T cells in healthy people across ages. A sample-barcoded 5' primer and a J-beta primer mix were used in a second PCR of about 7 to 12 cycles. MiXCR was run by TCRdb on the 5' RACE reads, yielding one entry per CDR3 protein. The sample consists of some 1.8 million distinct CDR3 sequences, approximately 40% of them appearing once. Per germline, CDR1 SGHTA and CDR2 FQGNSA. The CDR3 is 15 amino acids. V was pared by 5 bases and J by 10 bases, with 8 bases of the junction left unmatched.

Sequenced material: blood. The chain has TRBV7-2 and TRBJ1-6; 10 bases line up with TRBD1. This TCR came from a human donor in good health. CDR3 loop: CASSRGQGLRSPLHF. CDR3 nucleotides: TGTGCCAGCAGCCGGGGACAGGGGCTCCGGTCACCCCTCCACTTT.